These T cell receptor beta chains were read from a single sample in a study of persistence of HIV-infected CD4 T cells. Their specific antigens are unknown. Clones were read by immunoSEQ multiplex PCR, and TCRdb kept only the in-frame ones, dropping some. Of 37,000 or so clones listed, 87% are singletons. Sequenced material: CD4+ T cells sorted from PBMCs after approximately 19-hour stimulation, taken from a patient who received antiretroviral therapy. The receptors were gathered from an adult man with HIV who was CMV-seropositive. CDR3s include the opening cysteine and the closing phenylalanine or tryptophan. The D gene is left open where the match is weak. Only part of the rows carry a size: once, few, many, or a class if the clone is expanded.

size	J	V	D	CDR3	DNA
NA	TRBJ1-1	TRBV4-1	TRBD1	CASSHGDRADTEAFF	TGCGCCAGCAGCCACGGGGACAGGGCGGACACTGAAGCTTTCTTT
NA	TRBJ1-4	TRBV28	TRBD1	CASSFTGGSDEKLFF	TGTGCCAGCAGCTTTACAGGGGGCAGTGATGAAAAACTGTTTTTT
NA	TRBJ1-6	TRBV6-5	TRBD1	CASSSGGQSYNSPLHF	TGTGCCAGCAGTTCCGGGGGACAGAGTTATAATTCACCCCTCCACTTT
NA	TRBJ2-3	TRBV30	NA	CAWSRDLITDTQYF	TGTGCCTGGAGTAGAGACCTGATCACAGATACGCAGTATTTT
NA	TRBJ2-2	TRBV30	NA	CAWSQVGELFF	TGTGCCTGGAGTCAAGTCGGGGAGCTGTTTTTT
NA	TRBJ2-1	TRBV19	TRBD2	CASSGGEQSSYNEQFF	TGTGCCAGTAGTGGGGGGGAACAGAGCTCCTACAATGAGCAGTTCTTC
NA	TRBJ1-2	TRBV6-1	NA	CASSEQVANYGYTF	TGTGCCAGCAGTGAACAGGTAGCTAACTATGGCTACACCTTC
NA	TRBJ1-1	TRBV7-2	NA	CASSLPGQRTEAFF	TGTGCCAGCAGCTTACCGGGACAACGCACTGAAGCTTTCTTT
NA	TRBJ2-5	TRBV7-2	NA	CASSPSPQETQYF	TGTGCCAGCAGCCCCAGCCCTCAAGAGACCCAGTACTTC
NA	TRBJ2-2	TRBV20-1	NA	CSASNYNTGELFF	TGCAGTGCTAGTAATTACAACACCGGGGAGCTGTTTTTT
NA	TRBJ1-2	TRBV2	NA	CASSELKGNYGYTF	TGTGCCAGCAGTGAGTTAAAGGGAAACTATGGCTACACCTTC
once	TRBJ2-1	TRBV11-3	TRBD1	CASSPGQGAGEQFF	TGTGCCAGCAGCCCGGGACAGGGGGCCGGGGAGCAGTTCTTC
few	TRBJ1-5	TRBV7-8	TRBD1	CASSLTGGGNQPQHF	TGTGCCAGCAGCCTGACAGGGGGGGGCAATCAGCCCCAGCATTTT
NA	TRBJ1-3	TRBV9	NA	CASSWTADSGNTIYF	TGTGCCAGCAGCTGGACGGCCGACTCTGGAAACACCATATATTTT
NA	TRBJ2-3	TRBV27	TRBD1	CASSFSGQGRTDTQYF	TGTGCCAGCAGTTTTTCCGGACAGGGGCGCACAGATACGCAGTATTTT
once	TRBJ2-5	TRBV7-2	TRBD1	CASSSQGGQETQYF	TGTGCCAGCAGCTCACAGGGGGGCCAAGAGACCCAGTACTTC
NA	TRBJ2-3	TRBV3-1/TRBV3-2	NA	CASSHAPTVQVTQYF	TGTGCCAGCAGCCATGCGCCTACGGTGCAGGTTACGCAGTATTTT
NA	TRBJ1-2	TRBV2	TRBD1	CASSQDRRTNGYTF	TGTGCCAGCAGCCAGGACAGGAGGACTAATGGCTACACCTTC
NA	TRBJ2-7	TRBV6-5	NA	CASSYEEGMRYEQYF	TGTGCCAGCAGTTACGAGGAGGGTATGAGGTACGAGCAGTACTTC
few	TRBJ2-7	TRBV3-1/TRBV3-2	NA	CASSRDTSSYEQYF	TGTGCCAGCAGCCGGGACACCTCGTCCTACGAGCAGTACTTC
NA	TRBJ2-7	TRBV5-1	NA	CASSYGWDSYEQYF	TGCGCCAGCAGCTATGGGTGGGACTCCTACGAGCAGTACTTC
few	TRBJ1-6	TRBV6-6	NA	CASSETAPRGSPLHF	TGTGCCAGCAGTGAGACAGCGCCCCGGGGATCACCCCTCCACTTT
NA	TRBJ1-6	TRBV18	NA	CASSPPGRGYNSPLHF	TGTGCCAGCTCACCACCCGGCAGGGGCTATAATTCACCCCTCCACTTT
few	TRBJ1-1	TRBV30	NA	CAWSVRWRPGTEAFF	TGTGCCTGGAGTGTTCGTTGGCGGCCGGGCACTGAAGCTTTCTTT
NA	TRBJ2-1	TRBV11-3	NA	CASSKEGWRTDNEQFF	TGTGCCAGCAGCAAAGAGGGTTGGCGTACGGACAATGAGCAGTTCTTC
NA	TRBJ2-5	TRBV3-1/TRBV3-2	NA	CASSQVRGFQETQYF	TGTGCCAGCAGCCAAGTCAGGGGCTTTCAAGAGACCCAGTACTTC
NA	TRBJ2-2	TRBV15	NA	CATSRPPSWQGNTGELFF	TGTGCCACCAGCAGACCACCCTCGTGGCAGGGAAACACCGGGGAGCTGTTTTTT
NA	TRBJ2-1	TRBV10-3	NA	CAISESYNEQFF	TGTGCCATCAGTGAGTCGTACAATGAGCAGTTCTTC
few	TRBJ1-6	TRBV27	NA	CASSLGPVTPLHF	TGTGCCAGCAGTTTGGGACCCGTCACACCCCTCCACTTT
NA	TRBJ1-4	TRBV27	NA	CASSSVDNEKLFF	TGTGCCAGCAGTTCGGTCGATAATGAAAAACTGTTTTTT
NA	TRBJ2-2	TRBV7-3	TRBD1	CASSALGTGRTGELFF	TGTGCCAGCAGCGCCCTCGGGACAGGGCGCACCGGGGAGCTGTTTTTT
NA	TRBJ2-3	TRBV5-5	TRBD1	CASSYLGTGTSTDTQYF	TGTGCCAGCAGCTATCTTGGGACAGGGACTAGCACAGATACGCAGTATTTT
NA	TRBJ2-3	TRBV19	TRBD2	CASRVGGLNTQYF	TGTGCCAGTAGGGTGGGAGGGCTAAATACGCAGTATTTT
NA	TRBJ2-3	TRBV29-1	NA	CSVFGDPSTDTQYF	TGCAGCGTCTTCGGGGATCCTAGCACAGATACGCAGTATTTT
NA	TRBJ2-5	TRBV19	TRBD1	CASSVSGTGRKETQYF	TGTGCCAGTAGTGTCTCCGGGACAGGGAGAAAGGAGACCCAGTACTTC
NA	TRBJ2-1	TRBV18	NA	CASSLERGNRDEQFF	TGTGCCAGCTCACTGGAAAGGGGGAATCGGGATGAGCAGTTCTTC
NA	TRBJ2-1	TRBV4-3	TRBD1	CASSLRTGGDEQFF	TGCGCCAGCAGCTTGCGGACAGGGGGGGATGAGCAGTTCTTC
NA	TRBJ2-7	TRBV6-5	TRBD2	CASSLLAGGKYEQYF	TGTGCCAGCAGCTTACTAGCGGGAGGCAAATACGAGCAGTACTTC
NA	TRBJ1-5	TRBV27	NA	CASSFHRDSNQPQHF	TGTGCCAGCAGTTTTCACAGGGATAGCAATCAGCCCCAGCATTTT
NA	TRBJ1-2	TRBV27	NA	CASSFRGAGYGYTF	TGTGCCAGCAGTTTTCGGGGGGCAGGGTATGGCTACACCTTC
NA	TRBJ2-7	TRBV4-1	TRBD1	CASSQDPPGGFYEQYF	TGCGCCAGCAGCCAAGATCCGCCAGGGGGCTTCTACGAGCAGTACTTC
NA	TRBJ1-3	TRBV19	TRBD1	CASTSGTGFSGNTIYF	TGTGCCAGTACTTCCGGGACAGGGTTCTCTGGAAACACCATATATTTT
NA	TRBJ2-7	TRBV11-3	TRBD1	CASSSKGGQGPGEQYF	TGTGCCAGCAGCTCTAAAGGGGGACAGGGGCCTGGAGAGCAGTACTTC
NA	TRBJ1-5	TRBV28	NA	CASSDSNQPQHF	TGTGCCAGCAGTGACAGCAATCAGCCCCAGCATTTT
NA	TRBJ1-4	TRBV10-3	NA	CAISDKGTEKLFF	TGTGCCATCAGTGATAAAGGGACAGAAAAACTGTTTTTT
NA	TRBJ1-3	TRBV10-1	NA	CASSESVGGNTIYF	TGCGCCAGCAGTGAGTCCGTCGGGGGAAACACCATATATTTT